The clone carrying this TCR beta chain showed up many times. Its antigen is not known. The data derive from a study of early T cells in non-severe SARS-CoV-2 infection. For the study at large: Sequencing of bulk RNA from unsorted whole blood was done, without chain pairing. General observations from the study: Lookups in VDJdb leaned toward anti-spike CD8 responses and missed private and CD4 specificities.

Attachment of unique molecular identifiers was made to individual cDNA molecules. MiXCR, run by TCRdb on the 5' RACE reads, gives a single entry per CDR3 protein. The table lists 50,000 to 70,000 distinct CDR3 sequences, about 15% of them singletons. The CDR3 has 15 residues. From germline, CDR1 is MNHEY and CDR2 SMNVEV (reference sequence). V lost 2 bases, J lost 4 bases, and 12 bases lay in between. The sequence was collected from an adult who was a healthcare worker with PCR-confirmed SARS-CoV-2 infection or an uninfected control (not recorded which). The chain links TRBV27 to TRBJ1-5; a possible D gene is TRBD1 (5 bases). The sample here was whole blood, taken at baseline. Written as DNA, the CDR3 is TGTGCCAGCAGTTTAAACCAGGGACGGAATCAGCCCCAGCATTTT. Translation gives CASSLNQGRNQPQHF.